This T cell receptor (beta chain) was sequenced in a study of beta chain features in type 1 diabetes. Study observations and caveats: Across all four CD4+ subsets, people with type 1 diabetes showed modestly shorter TCRB CDR3s.

Note on this clone: Its specificity is unknown.

As every portion of the isolated RNA was reverse transcribed, the sequencing read expressed TCRB transcripts. Using immunoSEQ multiplex PCR, the repertoire was profiled, and TCRdb retains in-frame clones only, with some absent. The table shows 95,000 to 150,000 clones, with around 15% occurring only once. The germline gives CDR1 MNHEY, CDR2 SVGAGI. Unmatched junction bases numbered 9, after V lost 11 bases and J lost 4 bases. The CDR3 contains 13 residues. The TCR sequence derives from a man aged 18 to 30 with type 1 diabetes. Specimen: central memory CD4+ T cells from blood. The chain links TRBV6-5 to TRBJ1-1, with 8 bases fitting TRBD1. The CDR3 loop is CAGQQGDSTEAFF. As DNA, the CDR3 is TGTGCCGGACAACAGGGGGATAGCACTGAAGCTTTCTTT.